This T cell receptor beta chain was profiled in a study of shared clonotypes between healthy human individuals. This clone has just one count. Template for every sorted-subset replicate PCR totaled approximately 0.2 ug DNA, roughly 30,000 T cell genomes. Assay: immunoSEQ multiplex PCR; the TCRdb copy retains only in-frame clones and omits some. The table shows roughly 1,600,000 clones, with approximately 98.5% occurring only once. Germline CDR1 and CDR2: SNHLY and FYNNEI. V lost 1 base and J lost 2, with 12 bases in between. The CDR3 runs 15 residues. The source is a man aged 25-45 years in good health. Material: naive CD4+ T cells sorted from blood. Subset here: CD45RA+ positively selected. The chain is built from TRBV2 and TRBJ2-7; perhaps D is TRBD1 or TRBD2 (6 bases each). CDR3 nucleotide sequence: TGTGCCAGCAGTGAAGAAGGGGGGCTTACCTACGAGCAGTACTTC. Protein sequence: CASSEEGGLTYEQYF.